This TCR beta chain was recorded in a study of siplizumab effects on memory and regulatory T cells. On this clone: What it binds is unknown.

Per sample, about 100,000 TCR templates were assayed. Clones were sequenced by immunoSEQ multiplex PCR, and TCRdb holds only the in-frame ones, with some missing. In the table there are about 100,000 clones, about 93% of which are singletons. Whole-study findings and limits: Controls had around 26% Treg-derived mappable alloreactive CD4+ clones on average, versus approximately 70% with siplizumab. A major contribution to the alloresponse seemed to be made by naive T cells, which seemed more diverse than memory cells. The drug siplizumab significantly decreased the alloreactive sequences that could be traced to unstimulated CD4+ memory cells.

The CDR3 contains 17 residues. The V gene end was trimmed by 1 base and the J gene end by 1 base; junction bases not matched to a gene: 1. Germline V CDR1 and CDR2: KGHSH, LQKENI. V gene TRBV18 combines with J gene TRBJ2-1; 13 positions match TRBD2. Sequences were obtained from non-Treg CD4+ T cells sorted from blood. The clonotype originates from a human donor in good health. CDR3 loop: CASSPRTSGSSYNEQFF. CDR3 in DNA: TGTGCCAGCTCACCACGGACTAGCGGGAGTTCCTACAATGAGCAGTTCTTC.